A selection of T cell receptor beta chains follows, all from one sample in a study of OX40 agonist ivuxolimab in advanced cancers. Repertoires were generated with immunoSEQ multiplex PCR, while TCRdb's copy carries only in-frame clones and drops some. Counted here are 8,000 to 11,000 clones, about 80% occurring once; the ten biggest clones make up 30%. Sequencing used CD4+ or CD8+ T cells sorted from blood, obtained in a trial of the OX40 agonist ivuxolimab. These receptors were taken from an adult with an advanced solid tumor such as melanoma, head and neck, liver or kidney cancer. Each CDR3 is given with its conserved first and last residue. The D gene is left open where the match is weak. Not every row has a clone size; where given, it reads once, few, many or a size class.

abundance	d_gene	v_gene	j_gene	CDR3nt	CDR3aa
NA	NA	TRBV11-2	TRBJ2-1	TGTGCCAGCAGCTCCCCCGGGCACAATGAGCAGTTCTTC	CASSSPGHNEQFF
NA	NA	TRBV7-9	TRBJ2-2	TGTGCCAGCAGCTTAAGTATTCGGGGGCGAGGGACCGGGGAGCTGTTTTTT	CASSLSIRGRGTGELFF
NA	NA	TRBV6-1	TRBJ1-5	TGTGCCAGCAGTCCTGAAGGGGGGGGGAGTCAGCCCCAGCATTTT	CASSPEGGGSQPQHF
NA	NA	TRBV9	TRBJ2-1	TGTGCCAGCAGCGTAGAGTCCGACGCGGGCAATGAGCAGTTCTTC	CASSVESDAGNEQFF
NA	TRBD1	TRBV30	TRBJ2-5	TGTGCCTGGAGTAGGTCAGGGGGAGAGACCCAGTACTTC	CAWSRSGGETQYF
NA	TRBD1	TRBV6-1	TRBJ1-1	TGTGCCAGCACTGAGGACAGGGAGGGGGCGAACACTGAAGCTTTCTTT	CASTEDREGANTEAFF
NA	NA	TRBV4-1	TRBJ1-4	TGCGCCAGCAGCCAAGAAGGCCGCAGTAGTGAAAAACTGTTTTTT	CASSQEGRSSEKLFF
once	TRBD1	TRBV28	TRBJ2-5	TGTGCCAGCAGTTTAGGGGACAGGGCCGAGACCCAGTACTTC	CASSLGDRAETQYF
NA	TRBD1	TRBV5-6	TRBJ1-3	TGTGCCAGCAGCTTATCGGGACAGGGGGCTGGAAACACCATATATTTT	CASSLSGQGAGNTIYF
NA	TRBD1	TRBV27	TRBJ2-7	TGTGCCAGCAGTTTGGGGACAGGGTCACACGAGCAGTACTTC	CASSLGTGSHEQYF
NA	TRBD1	TRBV6-5	TRBJ2-1	TGTGCCACCCTGGACGGACAGGGTTACAATGAGCAGTTCTTC	CATLDGQGYNEQFF
once	TRBD2	TRBV5-1	TRBJ2-1	TGCGCCAGCAGCTTGGCCGCCCTAGCGGGAGCTTACAATGAGCAGTTCTTC	CASSLAALAGAYNEQFF
NA	TRBD2	TRBV30	TRBJ2-3	TGTGCCTGGAGTACTTATTTGACTAGCGGGAGTACGCAGTATTTT	CAWSTYLTSGSTQYF
NA	NA	TRBV9	TRBJ1-5	TGTGCCAGCAGCGTAGGGGCAGGGGATTATAGCAATCAGCCCCAGCATTTT	CASSVGAGDYSNQPQHF
NA	NA	TRBV7-9	TRBJ2-1	TGTGCCAGCAGCTTCAACTGGGACTCCATCAACAATGAGCAGTTCTTC	CASSFNWDSINNEQFF
NA	NA	TRBV30	TRBJ2-1	TGTGCCTGGAGTGTAGGGCTAAAGGTAGTAAATGAGCAGTTCTTC	CAWSVGLKVVNEQFF
once	NA	TRBV14	TRBJ2-7	TGTGCCAGCAGCCCCTACCGCGTGGCTGGGTCCGAGCAGTACTTC	CASSPYRVAGSEQYF
NA	TRBD1	TRBV6-6	TRBJ2-2	TGTGCCAGCGGAGGACAGGGGGCTGGCACCGGGGAGCTGTTTTTT	CASGGQGAGTGELFF
NA	NA	TRBV5-8	TRBJ2-7	TGTGCCAGCAGCTTGGCCAGGGACGAGCAGTACTTC	CASSLARDEQYF
NA	NA	TRBV6-4	TRBJ2-6	TGTGCCAGCAGCCCCGGATCGGGTGGCTCTGGGGCCAACGTCCTGACTTTC	CASSPGSGGSGANVLTF
NA	NA	TRBV28	TRBJ2-2	TGTGCCAGCAGTTTATGGGATCAAGGAAACACCGGGGAGCTGTTTTTT	CASSLWDQGNTGELFF
NA	NA	TRBV28	TRBJ2-3	TGTGCCAGCAGTTTACGGGAGCGGGTCTACACAGATACGCAGTATTTT	CASSLRERVYTDTQYF
few	NA	TRBV7-8	TRBJ2-3	TGTGCCAGCAGCTTAGCGTTAGGGGGAGGGCCCGTCACAGATACGCAGTATTTT	CASSLALGGGPVTDTQYF
NA	NA	TRBV6-5	TRBJ2-6	TGTGCCAGCAGTTCCGATAGCTCTGGGGCCAACGTCCTGACTTTC	CASSSDSSGANVLTF
few	NA	TRBV5-5	TRBJ1-3	TGTGCCAGCAGCTTGGGACATTTACTAGGAAACACCATATATTTT	CASSLGHLLGNTIYF
few	NA	TRBV2	TRBJ2-3	TGTGCCAGCACTTTGGACATCACTAACACAGATACGCAGTATTTT	CASTLDITNTDTQYF
NA	TRBD2	TRBV11-3	TRBJ2-1	TGTGCCAGCAGCTTAGATCAGGAACTAGCGGGAGGGCCAAGTGAGCAGTTCTTC	CASSLDQELAGGPSEQFF
NA	NA	TRBV6-6	TRBJ1-3	TGTGCCAGCAGTTACTCCCAGCCTAGCTCTGGAAACACCATATATTTT	CASSYSQPSSGNTIYF
NA	NA	TRBV25-1	TRBJ2-7	TGTGCCAGCAGCTCCACTTCACAGTGGGAGCAGTACTTC	CASSSTSQWEQYF
once	TRBD1	TRBV9	TRBJ1-5	TGTGCCAGCAGCGTGACGGCAGGGGGGCGGTTGGTTGAGCCCCAGCATTTT	CASSVTAGGRLVEPQHF
NA	TRBD2	TRBV5-6	TRBJ2-1	TGTGCCAGCAGCTTGGAGACTAGCGGGTTTTACAATGAGCAGTTCTTC	CASSLETSGFYNEQFF
few	TRBD2	TRBV9	TRBJ2-7	TGTGCCAGCAGCGACCTAGCGGACTCCTACGAGCAGTACTTC	CASSDLADSYEQYF
NA	NA	TRBV11-2	TRBJ2-1	TGTGCCAGCAGCTTAGGTTGGTGGAGGCGCTCCTACAATGAGCAGTTCTTC	CASSLGWWRRSYNEQFF
NA	NA	TRBV30	TRBJ1-3	TGTGCCTGGAGTGTAGGTACCGGCTCTGGAAACACCATATATTTT	CAWSVGTGSGNTIYF
NA	NA	TRBV28	TRBJ1-4	TGTGCCAGCAGCGAAGTAGGGACTAATGAAAAACTGTTTTTT	CASSEVGTNEKLFF
medium-sized	NA	TRBV5-1	TRBJ2-1	TGCGCCAGCAGCTTGGACGGGTACAATGAGCAGTTCTTC	CASSLDGYNEQFF
NA	NA	TRBV19	TRBJ1-4	TGTGCCAGTAGTATTATGGGCTCAACTAATGAAAAACTGTTTTTT	CASSIMGSTNEKLFF
NA	NA	TRBV1	TRBJ2-3	TGCACCAGCAGCACCTCGAGCGGGAGCACAGATACGCAGTATTTT	CTSSTSSGSTDTQYF
NA	TRBD1	TRBV30	TRBJ1-5	TGTGCCTGGAGTCCGGGACAGGGTCAGCCCCAGCATTTT	CAWSPGQGQPQHF
NA	TRBD1	TRBV6-9	TRBJ1-1	TGTGCCAGCAGTTACTACCCAGGGGGCAGGTCTGAAGCTTTCTTT	CASSYYPGGRSEAFF
once	NA	TRBV6-6	TRBJ2-7	TGTGCCAGCGGACGGACCCCATACGAGCAGTACTTC	CASGRTPYEQYF